The rows below give T cell receptor beta chains drawn from one sample of a study of Ad26.COV2.S vaccination and SARS-CoV-2 variants. Here immunoSEQ multiplex PCR was the method, and the copy in TCRdb shows in-frame clones only, minus some. The sample has under 500,000 clones, roughly 90% seen once. Here the sequenced sample was peripheral blood, taken in a trial of Ad26.COV2.S vaccine versus placebo. The origin of the receptors is a person between 18 and 65 years old who received the Ad26.COV2.S COVID-19 vaccine or a placebo. Each CDR3 is given with its conserved first and last residue. Fields, in order: J gene, D gene, clone size, V gene, CDR3 DNA, CDR3 protein. D genes are given only for firm matches. The size entry is marked missing in some rows and otherwise reads once, few, many or a size class.

J: TRBJ1-1
D: NA
size: once
V: TRBV4-3
DNA: TGCGCCAGCAGCCAGGCCCTACGGGACATGGAAGCTTTCTTT
CDR3: CASSQALRDMEAFF

J: TRBJ2-7
D: TRBD2
size: NA
V: TRBV28
DNA: TGTGCCAGCAGTTTTGCGGGGGCCTACGAGCAGTACTTC
CDR3: CASSFAGAYEQYF

J: TRBJ2-7
D: TRBD2
size: NA
V: TRBV5-6
DNA: TGTGCCAGCAGCTGGTCCACTAGCGGCTACGAGCAGTACTTC
CDR3: CASSWSTSGYEQYF

J: TRBJ1-5
D: NA
size: NA
V: TRBV12-3/TRBV12-4
DNA: TGTGCCAGCAGTTTAGAATCGGTAGGGCCCCAGCATTTT
CDR3: CASSLESVGPQHF

J: TRBJ1-5
D: NA
size: NA
V: TRBV11-2
DNA: TGTGCCAGCAGCGTAGGTGGGGCGGGGGGGCTGGAAAATCAGCCCCAGCATTTT
CDR3: CASSVGGAGGLENQPQHF

J: TRBJ2-3
D: TRBD1
size: NA
V: TRBV7-8
DNA: TGTGCCAGCAGCCTCGCCCCCGGGACAGGGTACACAGATACGCAGTATTTT
CDR3: CASSLAPGTGYTDTQYF

J: TRBJ1-4
D: NA
size: once
V: TRBV28
DNA: TGTGCCAGCAGACTACAGGGATCAGTTAATGAAAAACTGTTTTTT
CDR3: CASRLQGSVNEKLFF

J: TRBJ2-3
D: NA
size: once
V: TRBV15
DNA: TGTGCCACCAGCAGGGAGGGAGTCCAAGATACGCAGTATTTT
CDR3: CATSREGVQDTQYF

J: TRBJ2-7
D: TRBD1
size: NA
V: TRBV7-9
DNA: TGTGCCAGCAGCCCTGGACAGGGGTATGGGCAGTACTTC
CDR3: CASSPGQGYGQYF

J: TRBJ1-1
D: NA
size: once
V: TRBV3-1/TRBV3-2
DNA: TGTGCCAGCAGCCATCCGGGGGGGCGGGCTTTCTTT
CDR3: CASSHPGGRAFF

J: TRBJ1-2
D: NA
size: NA
V: TRBV15
DNA: TGTGCCACCAGCAGAGATCGAGGGGACGGCTACACCTTC
CDR3: CATSRDRGDGYTF

J: TRBJ2-5
D: NA
size: NA
V: TRBV18
DNA: TGTGCCAGCTCACCTAAAGGAGAGACCCAGTACTTC
CDR3: CASSPKGETQYF

J: TRBJ2-7
D: NA
size: NA
V: TRBV7-2
DNA: TGTGCCAGCAGCACAGGTGCTTTTTCCTACGAGCAGTACTTC
CDR3: CASSTGAFSYEQYF

J: TRBJ1-6
D: TRBD1
size: NA
V: TRBV7-2
DNA: TGTGCCAGCACCCAGTGGGACAGGGGAAGCTTTAATTCACCCCTCCACTTT
CDR3: CASTQWDRGSFNSPLHF

J: TRBJ1-5
D: NA
size: NA
V: TRBV7-9
DNA: TGTGCCAGCAGCTTTAGATCAGGCCAGCCCCAGCATTTT
CDR3: CASSFRSGQPQHF

J: TRBJ2-1
D: NA
size: NA
V: TRBV28
DNA: TGTGCCAGCAGTTCCACCCCCGCGATGAGTGAGCAGTTCTTC
CDR3: CASSSTPAMSEQFF

J: TRBJ1-1
D: TRBD1
size: NA
V: TRBV15
DNA: TGTGCCACCAGCAGGGAGGACAGGGCGCGAACGGAAGCTTTCTTT
CDR3: CATSREDRARTEAFF

J: TRBJ1-2
D: NA
size: NA
V: TRBV18
DNA: TGTGCCAGCTCGTCCGGGCACGAAGCTAACTATGGCTACACCTTC
CDR3: CASSSGHEANYGYTF

J: TRBJ1-3
D: NA
size: NA
V: TRBV6-2/TRBV6-3
DNA: TGTGCCAGCAGTCGGCGGAAATCGTCTGGAAACACCATATATTTT
CDR3: CASSRRKSSGNTIYF

J: TRBJ2-5
D: NA
size: once
V: TRBV6-2/TRBV6-3
DNA: TGTGCCAGCAGTTACTCGAAGCCGGGGGCGACCAAGGGGGAGACCCAGTACTTC
CDR3: CASSYSKPGATKGETQYF

J: TRBJ2-3
D: NA
size: once
V: TRBV7-9
DNA: TGTGCCAGCAGCTCATCCACAGATACGCAGTATTTT
CDR3: CASSSSTDTQYF

J: TRBJ1-1
D: NA
size: NA
V: TRBV7-2
DNA: TGTGCCAGCAGCCCTGAGGTCACTGAAGCTTTCTTT
CDR3: CASSPEVTEAFF

J: TRBJ1-5
D: NA
size: once
V: TRBV5-4
DNA: TGTGCCAGCAGCTTGGGCGGGGGGCATAGCAATCAGCCCCAGCATTTT
CDR3: CASSLGGGHSNQPQHF

J: TRBJ1-4
D: NA
size: NA
V: TRBV7-9
DNA: TGTGCCAGCAGCCCCCAGGGTACTGGCGACGAAAAACTGTTTTTT
CDR3: CASSPQGTGDEKLFF

J: TRBJ1-6
D: TRBD1
size: once
V: TRBV6-2/TRBV6-3
DNA: TGTGCCAGCAGTTATGTGACAGGGGCCCAAGGAGGACCCCTCCACTTT
CDR3: CASSYVTGAQGGPLHF

J: TRBJ1-5
D: NA
size: NA
V: TRBV27
DNA: TGTGCCAGCAGTTTAGGGGGAGCCAGCAATCAGCCCCAGCATTTT
CDR3: CASSLGGASNQPQHF

J: TRBJ2-6
D: NA
size: NA
V: TRBV9
DNA: TGTGCCAGCAGCGTAGACAGGGCCAAAGGGGCCAACGTCCTGACTTTC
CDR3: CASSVDRAKGANVLTF

J: TRBJ1-2
D: NA
size: NA
V: TRBV6-5
DNA: TGTGCCAGCAGCAAAATCAATCAGTTCGACTATGGCTACACCTTC
CDR3: CASSKINQFDYGYTF

J: TRBJ1-1
D: NA
size: NA
V: TRBV18
DNA: TGTGCCAGCTCACCACGGGGCGGCTACACTGAAGCTTTCTTT
CDR3: CASSPRGGYTEAFF

J: TRBJ2-3
D: NA
size: NA
V: TRBV11-3
DNA: TGTGCCAGCAGCTCTCGGGGGGCCCTCACAGATACGCAGTATTTT
CDR3: CASSSRGALTDTQYF

J: TRBJ1-2
D: TRBD1
size: once
V: TRBV29-1
DNA: TGCAGCGGGGGGGACAGCTATTATGGCTACACCTTC
CDR3: CSGGDSYYGYTF

J: TRBJ2-4
D: NA
size: NA
V: TRBV15
DNA: TGTGCCACCAGCAGAGATGGCAGGGGAAACATTCAGTACTTC
CDR3: CATSRDGRGNIQYF

J: TRBJ1-2
D: TRBD1
size: NA
V: TRBV9
DNA: TGTGCCAGCAACGACAGGGGAGGCTACACCTTC
CDR3: CASNDRGGYTF

J: TRBJ2-5
D: TRBD1
size: NA
V: TRBV5-6
DNA: TGTGCCAGCAGCCTTCGGGACAGGGGGCCAGAGACCCAGTACTTC
CDR3: CASSLRDRGPETQYF

J: TRBJ1-1
D: NA
size: NA
V: TRBV6-5
DNA: TGTGCCAGCAGTTACCCCCCAGGGGAGAAGGCTTTCTTT
CDR3: CASSYPPGEKAFF

J: TRBJ1-4
D: TRBD1
size: once
V: TRBV5-4
DNA: TGTGCCAGCAGTTCTCCCGGGACAGGGGATGAAAAACTGTTTTTT
CDR3: CASSSPGTGDEKLFF

J: TRBJ2-1
D: TRBD1
size: NA
V: TRBV6-5
DNA: TGTGCCACCCAGGGGACAGTTTTGCCTGAGCAGTTCTTC
CDR3: CATQGTVLPEQFF

J: TRBJ2-5
D: NA
size: NA
V: TRBV9
DNA: TGTGCCAGCAGCGCAGAAGGGGAAGAGGGGGAGACCCAGTACTTC
CDR3: CASSAEGEEGETQYF

J: TRBJ2-2
D: TRBD2
size: NA
V: TRBV6-5
DNA: TGTGCCAGCAGAACTAGCGGACGTGCCGGGGAGCTGTTTTTT
CDR3: CASRTSGRAGELFF

J: TRBJ1-5
D: TRBD1
size: NA
V: TRBV15
DNA: TGTGCCACCAGCAAGCCTCACCCGGGGACAGCCAGCAATCAGCCCCAGCATTTT
CDR3: CATSKPHPGTASNQPQHF

J: TRBJ2-7
D: NA
size: once
V: TRBV20-1
DNA: TGCAGTGCTAGTCGACTACCTTCAGGAGAGCAGTACTTC
CDR3: CSASRLPSGEQYF

J: TRBJ1-1
D: NA
size: NA
V: TRBV5-1
DNA: TGCGCCAGCAGCTTGGGGGGCGCGAACACTGAAGCTTTCTTT
CDR3: CASSLGGANTEAFF

J: TRBJ2-3
D: NA
size: NA
V: TRBV6-2/TRBV6-3
DNA: TGTGCCAGCAGTAAAACCTTCTGGGGAAACCCTAGCACAGATACGCAGTATTTT
CDR3: CASSKTFWGNPSTDTQYF

J: TRBJ1-1
D: NA
size: once
V: TRBV6-2/TRBV6-3
DNA: TGTGCCAGCAGTTACAAACTCGAAGCTTTCTTT
CDR3: CASSYKLEAFF

J: TRBJ1-1
D: NA
size: NA
V: TRBV3-1/TRBV3-2
DNA: TGTGCCAGCAGCCTAGGGACATCGAACACTGAAGCTTTCTTT
CDR3: CASSLGTSNTEAFF

J: TRBJ1-1
D: NA
size: once
V: TRBV5-6
DNA: TGTGCCAGCAGTACCGGGGCGTATACTACTGAAGCTTTCTTT
CDR3: CASSTGAYTTEAFF

J: TRBJ2-7
D: NA
size: NA
V: TRBV27
DNA: TGTGCCAGCAGTTTCGGGCGGTTCTACGAGCAGTACTTC
CDR3: CASSFGRFYEQYF

J: TRBJ1-2
D: TRBD1
size: NA
V: TRBV19
DNA: TGTGCCAGTAGTATTGACAGGGTGTCCTATGGCTACACCTTC
CDR3: CASSIDRVSYGYTF

J: TRBJ2-3
D: NA
size: NA
V: TRBV12-3/TRBV12-4
DNA: TGTGCCAGCAGTTTAGAATTAGATACGCAGTATTTT
CDR3: CASSLELDTQYF

J: TRBJ1-6
D: NA
size: NA
V: TRBV5-8
DNA: TGTGCCAGCAGCTCCAGCGGCGGGTTTTCTTCACCCCTCCACTTT
CDR3: CASSSSGGFSSPLHF

J: TRBJ1-6
D: NA
size: NA
V: TRBV28
DNA: TGTGCCAGTTTTTCAGGGGTGGGCTCCTATAATTCACCCCTCCACTTT
CDR3: CASFSGVGSYNSPLHF

J: TRBJ2-7
D: TRBD1
size: NA
V: TRBV7-2
DNA: TGTGCCAGCAGCTCACAACCGTCAGGACAGGGGGCGGGCGAGCAGTACTTC
CDR3: CASSSQPSGQGAGEQYF

J: TRBJ1-1
D: NA
size: NA
V: TRBV5-1
DNA: TGCGCCAGCAGCACGGCTCCGGACACTGAAGCTTTCTTT
CDR3: CASSTAPDTEAFF

J: TRBJ1-4
D: TRBD1
size: NA
V: TRBV11-2
DNA: TGTGCCAGCAGCCGCCGGGACAGGGGGCACACTAATGAAAAACTGTTTTTT
CDR3: CASSRRDRGHTNEKLFF

J: TRBJ2-2
D: NA
size: NA
V: TRBV7-8
DNA: TGTGCCAGCAGTACAGCGAACACCGGGGAGCTGTTTTTT
CDR3: CASSTANTGELFF

J: TRBJ2-1
D: NA
size: NA
V: TRBV5-8
DNA: TGTGCCAGCAGCTTAAGGGATGAGCAGTTCTTC
CDR3: CASSLRDEQFF

J: TRBJ2-5
D: NA
size: NA
V: TRBV28
DNA: TGTGCCAGCAGTTTTGAGGGGGTATCTGAGACCCAGTACTTC
CDR3: CASSFEGVSETQYF

J: TRBJ2-3
D: TRBD2
size: NA
V: TRBV9
DNA: TGTGCCAGCAGCGTAGGGTCTAGCGGGGGGCCGAGCACAGATACGCAGTATTTT
CDR3: CASSVGSSGGPSTDTQYF

J: TRBJ1-1
D: NA
size: NA
V: TRBV19
DNA: TGTGCCAGTAGTATAGGCGGCACCCTGAACACTGAAGCTTTCTTT
CDR3: CASSIGGTLNTEAFF